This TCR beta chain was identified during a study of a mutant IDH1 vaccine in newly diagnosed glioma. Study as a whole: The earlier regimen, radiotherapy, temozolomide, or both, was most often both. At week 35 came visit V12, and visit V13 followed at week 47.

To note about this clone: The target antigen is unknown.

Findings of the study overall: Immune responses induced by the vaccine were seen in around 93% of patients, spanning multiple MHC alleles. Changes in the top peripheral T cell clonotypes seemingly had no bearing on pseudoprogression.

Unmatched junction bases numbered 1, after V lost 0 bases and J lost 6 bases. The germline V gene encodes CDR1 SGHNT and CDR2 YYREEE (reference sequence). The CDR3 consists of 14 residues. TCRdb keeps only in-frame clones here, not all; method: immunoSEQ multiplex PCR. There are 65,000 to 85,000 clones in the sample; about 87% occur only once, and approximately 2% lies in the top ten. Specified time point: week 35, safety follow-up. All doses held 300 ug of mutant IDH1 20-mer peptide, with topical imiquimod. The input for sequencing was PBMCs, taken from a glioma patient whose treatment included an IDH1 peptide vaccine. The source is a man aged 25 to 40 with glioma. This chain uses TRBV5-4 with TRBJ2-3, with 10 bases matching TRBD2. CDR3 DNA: TGTGCCAGCAGCTTGGGTAGCGGGGGGGATACGCAGTATTTT. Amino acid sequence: CASSLGSGGDTQYF.